This T cell receptor beta chain comes out of a study of cytomegalovirus exposure and HLA in healthy donors. Overall study context: Samples from HLA-typed donors yielded about 85 million unique TCRs in an early data release.

The CDR3 loop spans 13 amino acids. V lost 11 bases and J lost 6, with 17 bases in between. Germline V gene data show CDR1 as LNHDA and CDR2 as SQIVND (reference sequence). General study results and limits: When a later analysis compared HLA-associated TCR beta chains with equally common others, the HLA-associated chains turned out to be more clonally expanded and to have lower generation probabilities. In vitro, a few CMV-associated chains proved specific for CMV antigens. Later findings reportedly placed an Asian-associated ancestry cluster below the roughly 690-donor mean for N-insertions.

Concerning this clone itself: Its antigen is unknown.

PCR employed 60 Vbeta and 13 Jbeta primers. TCRdb's copy holds only in-frame clones and misses some; the assay was immunoSEQ multiplex PCR. The repertoire has about 82,000 clones, approximately 80% of them found once; the top ten carry under 15%. The sequenced sample consisted of PBMCs. This chain connects TRBV19 to TRBJ2-4; D call uncertain. The origin of this receptor is a human donor in good health. CDR3 DNA sequence: TGTGCCTTTGGGCGTCGGCGCAGAAACATTCAGTACTTC. It codes for CAFGRRRRNIQYF.